Presented here are 28 T cell receptor beta chains from one specimen sequenced in a study of glioma-infiltrating T cells. Using RNA template, CDR3s of TCR alpha and beta were amplified with iRepertoire arm-PCR. MiXCR, run by TCRdb on the multiplex PCR reads, gives a single entry per CDR3 protein. This table has 100,000 to 150,000 distinct CDR3 sequences, approximately 25% appearing once. Sequencing used glioma tissue, nonneoplastic brain tissue, or PBMCs (not recorded which). These receptors originate from a human donor with low-grade glioma or glioblastoma, undergoing nonglioma brain surgery, or in good health (not recorded which).

Many counts were recorded for this clonotype. The rearrangement links TRBV24-1 to TRBJ2-1; D may match TRBD1 or TRBD2 (5 bases each). This CDR3 spans 17 amino acids. Trimming cost V 3 bases and J 3 bases, with 17 bases left between them. The germline CDR1 and CDR2 sequences are KGHDR and SFDVKD. CDR3 protein: CATSDAPGTPFYNEQFF. CDR3 DNA: TGTGCCACCAGTGATGCCCCCGGGACCCCATTCTACAATGAGCAGTTCTTC.

This clonotype was seen many times. The rearrangement joins TRBV7-2 to TRBJ2-5; D is perhaps TRBD1 (5 bases). The CDR3 is 13 residues long. Germline CDR1 is SGHTA and CDR2 is FQGNSA. V lost 3 bases, J lost 2 bases, and 7 bases lay in between. CDR3: CASSFDRQETQYF. CDR3 DNA: TGTGCCAGCAGCTTTGACAGACAAGAGACCCAGTACTTC.

The chain carries TRBV7-9 and TRBJ2-7; possible D gene TRBD2, 5 bases. There are 13 residues in the CDR3. Trimming stripped 3 bases from V and 6 bases from J, with 12 bases between. Germline V CDR1 and CDR2: SEHNR, FQNEAQ (reference sequence). CDR3 coding DNA: TGTGCCAGCAGCTTCGCTAGCACGAGCGAGCAGTACTTC. Its translation is CASSFASTSEQYF.

This clonotype was seen at least ten times. A read error may explain this, as a much larger clone is one base away. CDR3 DNA: TGCAGTGCTAACCCTGACAGGGACAGCACAGATACGCAGTATTTT. Translated, it gives CSANPDRDSTDTQYF. The chain combines TRBV20-1 with TRBJ2-3, with 7 nucleotides matching TRBD1. Germline trimming cut 4 bases from V and 0 bases from J; bases unmatched to any gene: 7. Germline V gives CDR1 DFQATT, CDR2 SNEGSKA (reference sequence). There are 15 residues in the CDR3.

Comment on this clonotype: This could be a read error, since a much larger clone is one nucleotide away. Since no conserved phenylalanine or tryptophan closes the CDR3, a read error is the likely cause. The rearrangement joins TRBV20-1 to TRBJ2-5, with 8 bases identical to TRBD1. Germline CDR1 is DFQATT and CDR2 is SNEGSKA (reference sequence). CDR3 size: 15 residues. V lost 2 bases and J lost 5; bases outside the gene matches: 10. The CDR3 DNA is TGCAGTGCTAGATTCCCCGGACAGGGCGGGGAGACCCAGTACCTC. Protein: CSARFPGQGGETQYL.

This clonotype was found many times. The chain combines TRBV27 with TRBJ2-7; 9 nucleotides line up with TRBD1. The CDR3 is 15 amino acids. V lost 6 bases and J lost 5; bases outside the gene matches: 11. The V gene's germline CDR1 is MNHEY and CDR2 SMNVEV (reference sequence). CDR3 in DNA: TGTGCCAGCAGAACTTCTATTGGACAGGGGAACGAGCAGTACTTC. Encoded protein: CASRTSIGQGNEQYF.

On this clonotype: A junction end diverges from the germline sequence, so it may reflect a read error. V usage is TRBV14 and J usage is TRBJ2-5; D might be TRBD2 (5 bases). In germline, CDR1 is SGHDN, CDR2 FVKESK. The CDR3 covers 13 residues. CDR3 sequence: CARRPALRAPPSF. The CDR3, as DNA: TGTGCCCGCCGCCCCGCGTTGCGGGCGCCCCCGTCCTTC.

This clonotype was seen at least ten times. In DNA form, the CDR3 reads TGCAGTGCTATAAGCGGGAGAAGCTACAATGAGCAGTTCTTC. It translates to CSAISGRSYNEQFF. J is TRBJ2-1 and V is TRBV20-1; 8 bases line up with TRBD2. The CDR3 sequence is 14 residues long. From germline, CDR1 is DFQATT and CDR2 SNEGSKA (reference sequence). The trim removed 4 bases at V and 3 bases at J, leaving 5 bases unmatched.

Turning to this clonotype: This clone may be a read error of a much larger clone one base away. The chain couples TRBV20-1 to TRBJ1-5; the D gene is possibly TRBD1 (6 bases). This CDR3 spans 13 amino acids. The germline V gene encodes CDR1 DFQATT and CDR2 SNEGSKA (reference sequence). CDR3 loop: CSARTGLNQHQHF. The CDR3 DNA follows: TGCAGTGCTAGGACAGGCTTGAATCAGCACCAGCATTTT.

The V call is TRBV7-2, the J call TRBJ2-7, with TRBD2 identical over 7 bases. After removal of 8 bases from V and 2 bases from J, the junction contained 12 bases not matched to a gene. The CDR3 totals 15 residues. CDR1 is SGHTA and CDR2 is FQGNSA in the germline V gene. The CDR3 nucleotides are TGTGCCAGCCGCACGAATATGGGGGGGGCCTACGAGCAGTACTTC. It codes for CASRTNMGGAYEQYF. The full variable domain, with the rest looked up from reference TRBV7-2 and TRBJ2-7, is GAGVSQSPSNKVTEKGKDVELRCDPISGHTALYWYRQSLGQGLEFLIYFQGNSAPDKSGLPSDRFSAERTGGSVSTLTIQRTQQEDSAVYLCASRTNMGGAYEQYFGPGTRLTVT.

The rearrangement links TRBV13 to TRBJ2-1; 14 bases are shared with TRBD2. V gave up 8 bases and J gave up 5 bases; unmatched junction bases: 5. There are 15 residues in the CDR3. Per germline, CDR1 PRHDT and CDR2 FYEKMQ (reference sequence). CDR3 protein: CASYGTSGRDNEQFF. The DNA for the CDR3 is TGTGCCAGCTACGGGACTAGCGGGAGAGACAATGAGCAGTTCTTC. Complete variable domain (other parts from reference TRBV13 and TRBJ2-1): AAGVIQSPRHLIKEKRETATLKCYPIPRHDTVYWYQQGPGQDPQFLISFYEKMQSDKGSIPDRFSAQQFSDYHSELNMSSLELGDSALYFCASYGTSGRDNEQFFGPGTRLTVL.

The chain is built from TRBV19 and TRBJ2-3; D unclear. V was clipped by 7 bases and J by 1 base, with 12 bases between them. This CDR3 is built from 14 residues. Germline CDR1 and CDR2: LNHDA and SQIVND (reference sequence). CDR3 sequence reads: CASTLQRGTDTQYF. The CDR3 nucleotides read TGTGCCAGTACCCTCCAGCGAGGCACAGATACGCAGTATTTT.

The chain couples TRBV4-3 to TRBJ2-3; no definite D call. V lost 1 base, J lost 0 bases, and 14 bases lay in between. The CDR3 covers 17 residues. Germline CDR1 and CDR2: LGHNA and YSLEER. The CDR3 region is CASSQGGRRSSTDTQYF. CDR3 DNA sequence: TGCGCCAGCAGCCAAGGAGGAAGACGTTCTAGCACAGATACGCAGTATTTT.

This clonotype was seen many times. V is TRBV7-2 and J is TRBJ1-1; tentatively, D is TRBD1 (5 bases). The germline V gene encodes CDR1 SGHTA and CDR2 FQGNSA. V lost 1 base and J lost 4, with 13 bases in between. CDR3 size: 15 residues. The CDR3 loop reads CASSLEYGARTEAFF. Written as DNA, the CDR3 is TGTGCCAGCAGCTTAGAATATGGGGCGCGCACTGAAGCTTTCTTT.

The sample holds many counts of this clonotype. The chain carries TRBV4-1 and TRBJ1-1; D remains ambiguous. Trimming left V 6 bases short and J 4 bases short, with 12 bases between. The germline CDR1 and CDR2 sequences are MGHRA and YSYEKL. The CDR3 runs 13 residues. As DNA, the CDR3 is TGCGCCAGCAGTCGTCAGAGGGCCACTGAAGCTTTCTTT. The encoded protein is CASSRQRATEAFF.

This clonotype was seen many times. This chain joins TRBV7-2 and TRBJ2-3, with a tentative D call TRBD1 (5 bases). The CDR3 runs 15 residues. Looked up from germline, CDR1 is SGHTA and CDR2 is FQGNSA. Trimming took off 1 base at V and 3 bases at J, with 11 bases between the two ends. The CDR3 spells CASSLEARATDTQYF. The CDR3, as DNA: TGTGCCAGCAGCTTAGAGGCCAGGGCAACAGATACGCAGTATTTT.

A few counts support this clonotype. This rearrangement joins TRBV4-2 to TRBJ2-7; TRBD1 agrees at 9 bases. Germline CDR1 and CDR2: LGHNA and YNFKEQ. V lost 0 bases to trimming and J lost 6 bases; unmatched junction nucleotides: 6. CDR3 length equals 15 residues. For the CDR3, the DNA is TGTGCCAGCAGCCAAGAGTACAGGGGGCTTGGCGAGCAGTACTTC. It translates to CASSQEYRGLGEQYF.

The V and J genes are TRBV9 and TRBJ2-3; the match to TRBD2 covers 11 bases. CDR1 SGDLS and CDR2 YYNGEE come from the germline V gene. The length of the CDR3 is 16 residues. After removal of 3 bases from V and 5 bases from J, the junction contained 8 bases not matched to a gene. CDR3 sequence: CASSGAGTSGRDTQYF. The DNA of the CDR3 is TGTGCCAGCAGCGGAGCTGGGACTAGCGGTAGAGATACGCAGTATTTT. The variable domain in full, with the rest retrieved from reference TRBV9 and TRBJ2-3, is DSGVTQTPKHLITATGQRVTLRCSPRSGDLSVYWYQQSLDQGLQFLIQYYNGEERAKGNILERFSAQQFPDLHSELNLSSLELGDSALYFCASSGAGTSGRDTQYFGPGTRLTVL.

This clonotype was recorded many times. The rearrangement uses TRBV12-3 or TRBV12-4 and TRBJ1-5; D gene unclear. Deletions cut 6 bases from V and 4 bases from J, with 7 bases between. The CDR3 length is 12 residues. The CDR3 nucleotides are TGTGCCAGCAGAGACGGGAATCAGCCCCAGCATTTT. As protein: CASRDGNQPQHF.

The rearrangement joins TRBV5-8 to TRBJ2-7, with 11 bases lining up with TRBD2. CDR1 and CDR2 from the germline V gene are SGHTS and YDEGEE. The CDR3 covers 16 residues. The V segment lost 3 bases and the J segment 1 base; nucleotides outside the gene matches: 6. The CDR3 loop reads CASSSGGLAVSYEQYF. CDR3 coding DNA: TGTGCCAGCAGCTCGGGGGGACTAGCGGTTTCCTACGAGCAGTACTTC. The variable domain in full, completed from reference TRBV5-8 and TRBJ2-7, reads EAGVTQSPTHLIKTRGQQATLRCSPISGHTSVYWYQQALGLGLQFLLWYDEGEERNRGNFPPRFSGRQFPNYSSELNVNALELEDSALYLCASSSGGLAVSYEQYFGPGTRLTVT.

This clonotype was counted ten times or more. V is TRBV25-1 and J is TRBJ1-2; D not resolved. Germline lookup yields CDR1 MGHDK and CDR2 SYGVNS. Trimming cost V 7 bases and J 4 bases, with 16 bases left between them. The CDR3 is made up of 14 amino acids. Written as DNA, the CDR3 is TGTGCCAGCACCCCCTCGACACACCCCTATGGCTACACCTTC. It is translated as CASTPSTHPYGYTF.

With respect to this clonotype: One base away lies a much larger clone, so this may be a sequencing read error. The J gene is TRBJ1-5, the V gene TRBV3-1; D remains unclear. The V end lost 1 base, the J end lost 8 bases, and 9 bases lay between the germline ends. Germline values: CDR1 LGHDT, CDR2 YNNKEL (reference sequence). The CDR3 consists of 13 residues. CDR3 loop: CASSQVLNKPQHF. CDR3 nucleotides: TGTGCCAGCAGCCAAGTTCTGAATAAGCCCCAGCATTTT.

The table lists this clonotype with a few counts. This may stem from a read error, because a much larger clone lies one nucleotide away. V usage is TRBV2 and J usage is TRBJ1-1, with D unresolved. V was pared by 2 bases and J by 1 base, with 5 bases between. CDR1 is SNHLY, CDR2 FYNNEI, per germline. The CDR3 is made up of 13 amino acids. The CDR3 loop is CASSELQNTEAFF. The CDR3 DNA sequence: TGTGCCAGCAGTGAACTCCAGAACACTGAAGCTTTCTTT. Full variable domain (missing parts from reference TRBV2 and TRBJ1-1): EPEVTQTPSHQVTQMGQEVILRCVPISNHLYFYWYRQILGQKVEFLVSFYNNEISEKSEIFDDQFSVERPDGSNFTLKIRSTKLEDSAMYFCASSELQNTEAFFGQGTRLTVV.

This clonotype occurred many times. V and J are TRBV2 and TRBJ2-1; 9 bases map to TRBD1. Germline V gene lookup returns CDR1 SNHLY and CDR2 FYNNEI. The V and J ends lost 6 bases and 10 bases, in that order; junction bases with no gene match: 10. CDR3 length: 14 amino acids. The CDR3 DNA reads as TGTGCCAGCAGCTCCGGGACAGGGTCTGGGGAGCAGTTCTTC. Translated, it gives CASSSGTGSGEQFF.

This clonotype was picked up many times. This rearrangement joins TRBV28 to TRBJ1-1, with no clear D. Trimming stripped 6 bases from V and 0 bases from J, with 14 bases between. CDR3 length equals 15 residues. Per the germline V gene, CDR1 is MDHEN and CDR2 is SYDVKM. The CDR3 nucleotides are TGTGCCAGCAGAAACGACCCGGGGATGAACACTGAAGCTTTCTTT. Encoded protein: CASRNDPGMNTEAFF.

Remarks on this clonotype: Given the absence of the conserved phenylalanine or tryptophan at the CDR3 end, a read error is likely. This chain joins TRBV28 and TRBJ1-6; D remains unclear. V lost 4 bases and J lost 0, with 4 bases in between. This CDR3 has 14 amino acids. CDR1 is MDHEN, CDR2 SYDVKM, per germline. CDR3 sequence reads: CASSSTSYNSPLHL. The CDR3 DNA sequence: TGTGCCAGCAGTTCCACCTCCTATAATTCACCCCTCCACCTT.

This clonotype showed up many times. The chain links TRBV6-1 to TRBJ2-5; D is uncertain. This CDR3 comprises 15 residues. The V and J ends lost 6 bases and 1 base respectively, with 15 bases between them. Germline CDR1 and CDR2: MNHNS and SASEGT. This CDR3 is CASSDPPAGQETQYF. CDR3 bases: TGTGCCAGCAGCGACCCCCCGGCCGGCCAAGAGACCCAGTACTTC.

This clonotype was counted ten times or more. The chain combines TRBV5-1 with TRBJ2-5, with D unresolved. There are 13 residues in the CDR3. The germline CDR1 and CDR2 sequences are SGHRS and YFSETQ. V was clipped by 0 bases and J by 5 bases, with 8 bases between them. Here the CDR3 reads CASSLEDVETQYF. In nucleotides, the CDR3 is TGCGCCAGCAGCTTGGAGGATGTTGAGACCCAGTACTTC.